This TCR beta chain was sequenced for a study of T cells in Graves' hyperthyroidism and ophthalmopathy. This CDR3 contains 18 residues. Per germline, CDR1 KGHSH and CDR2 LQKENI. Trimming removed 1 base at V and 1 base at J, with 19 bases between. Amplification of TCR beta CDR3 regions was performed using RNA transcripts as template. The TCR CDR3 was amplified in a first-round RT-PCR using the HTBI primer set. TCRdb ran MiXCR on the multiplex PCR reads and lists one entry per CDR3 protein. The table shows hundreds of thousands of distinct CDR3 sequences, with roughly 22% occurring only once. Sequencing was done on a sample of blood. This chain joins TRBV18 and TRBJ1-1; D perhaps matches TRBD1 (5 bases). This sequence originates from a woman aged 70-85 years with Graves' ophthalmopathy. CDR3 sequence: CASSPRAGGGDTNTEAFF. The CDR3, as DNA: TGTGCCAGCTCACCACGGGCTGGCGGGGGAGACACGAACACTGAAGCTTTCTTT.